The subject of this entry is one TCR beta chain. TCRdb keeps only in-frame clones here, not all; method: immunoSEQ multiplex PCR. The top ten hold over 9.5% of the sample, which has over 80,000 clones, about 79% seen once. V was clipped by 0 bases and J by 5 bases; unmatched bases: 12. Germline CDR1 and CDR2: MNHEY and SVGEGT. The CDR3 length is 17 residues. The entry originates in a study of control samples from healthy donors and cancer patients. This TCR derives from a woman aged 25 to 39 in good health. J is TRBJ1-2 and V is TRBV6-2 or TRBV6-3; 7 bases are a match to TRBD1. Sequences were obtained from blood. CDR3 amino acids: CASSYSSSRQGKYGYTF. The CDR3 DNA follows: TGTGCCAGCAGTTACTCATCCTCCCGACAGGGAAAGTATGGCTACACCTTC.